Following are 10 T cell receptor beta chains from one sample sequenced in a study of blood T cell repertoires in COVID-19. The protocol was immunoSEQ multiplex PCR, while the TCRdb copy is restricted to in-frame clones and leaves out a portion. The table has 160,000 or so clones, roughly 80% seen once. Sequencing was carried out using PBMCs or T cells enriched from blood (not recorded which). These receptors all stem from a woman between 50 and 59 years old who had recovered from COVID-19.

The chain has TRBV7-8 and TRBJ2-2, with 7 bases that match TRBD1. Trimming took 4 bases from V and 0 from J; bases not matched to a gene: 5. The CDR3 is made up of 16 amino acids. Germline V gene lookup returns CDR1 SGHVS and CDR2 FQNEAQ. CDR3 in DNA: TGTGCCAGCAGCTCCACAGGGGCCTCGAACACCGGGGAGCTGTTTTTT. This codes for CASSSTGASNTGELFF.

V usage is TRBV4-3 and J usage is TRBJ2-7; 7 positions match TRBD1. Germline values: CDR1 LGHNA, CDR2 YSLEER. This CDR3 comprises 14 residues. Trimming removed 2 bases from V and 5 bases from J; junction bases left unmatched: 6. The CDR3 DNA reads TGCGCCAGCAGCCAATGGGGACAGCAGAACGAGCAGTACTTC. It translates to CASSQWGQQNEQYF.

About this clone: Distinct nucleotide sequences in the sample also encode this CDR3. The chain combines TRBV5-5 with TRBJ1-5, with a weak D call TRBD1 (5 bases). The CDR3 runs 14 residues. Germline values: CDR1 SGHKS, CDR2 YYEKEE (reference sequence). V was shortened by 4 bases and J by 1 base, with 9 bases between the two germline ends. The CDR3 DNA follows: TGTGCCAGCAGCCTCACAGGAAGCAATCAGCCCCAGCATTTT. As protein: CASSLTGSNQPQHF.

The V and J genes are TRBV11-3 and TRBJ2-4; D is unresolved. V gave up 5 bases and J gave up 8 bases, with 10 bases separating them. This CDR3 has 12 amino acids. Germline-derived CDR1 and CDR2 are SGHNT and YENEEA. The CDR3 DNA reads as TGTGCCAGCAGCCCAGACGGAGACATTCAGTACTTC. Amino acids: CASSPDGDIQYF.

This sequence joins TRBV5-1 and TRBJ1-4; 7 bases are shared with TRBD1. Trimming took 3 bases from V and 5 from J; bases not matched to a gene: 4. Germline-derived CDR1 and CDR2 are SGHRS and YFSETQ. The CDR3 length is 14 residues. The CDR3: CASSYRDSNEKLFF. CDR3 in DNA: TGCGCCAGCAGCTACCGGGACAGCAATGAAAAACTGTTTTTT.

V is TRBV28 and J is TRBJ2-4, with a weak D call TRBD1 (6 bases). This CDR3 comprises 20 residues. The germline V gene has CDR1 MDHEN and CDR2 SYDVKM. Trimming stripped 2 bases from V and 1 base from J, with 24 bases between. The CDR3, as DNA: TGTGCCAGCAGTTTAGATTTCTCCTTTAGACAGGCGGTCGCCAAAAACATTCAGTACTTC. This gives the protein CASSLDFSFRQAVAKNIQYF.

The chain carries TRBV9 and TRBJ2-7, with TRBD2 identical over 14 bases. CDR1 and CDR2 (germline): SGDLS, YYNGEE. V lost 4 bases to trimming and J lost 0 bases; unmatched junction nucleotides: 9. This CDR3 contains 18 residues. The CDR3 protein is CASSRTSGGQRSSYEQYF. DNA for the CDR3: TGTGCCAGCAGCAGGACTAGCGGGGGGCAAAGGAGCTCCTACGAGCAGTACTTC.

V gene TRBV24-1 combines with J gene TRBJ2-1; D is possibly TRBD2 (6 bases). The CDR3 sequence is 15 residues long. Germline V gene lookup returns CDR1 KGHDR and CDR2 SFDVKD. Trimming removed 7 bases at V and 2 bases at J, with 14 bases between. The CDR3 nucleotides read TGTGCCACCAGCGACACCGCGGGGACCTACAATGAGCAGTTCTTC. It codes for CATSDTAGTYNEQFF.

This clone was counted a single time. This rearrangement joins TRBV7-2 to TRBJ2-3; 10 bases are shared with TRBD2. CDR1 is SGHTA and CDR2 is FQGNSA in the germline V gene. This CDR3 is 17 amino acids long. With V trimmed by 5 bases and J by 1 base, 9 bases remained unmatched. In DNA form, the CDR3 reads TGTGCCAGCAGCCCGGATGCTAGCGGGGGCCGCACAGATACGCAGTATTTT. Translated: CASSPDASGGRTDTQYF. Combining the CDR3 with reference TRBV7-2 and TRBJ2-3 gives the whole variable domain GAGVSQSPSNKVTEKGKDVELRCDPISGHTALYWYRQSLGQGLEFLIYFQGNSAPDKSGLPSDRFSAERTGGSVSTLTIQRTQQEDSAVYLCASSPDASGGRTDTQYFGPGTRLTVL.

The rearrangement links TRBV19 to TRBJ1-1; 7 bases are shared with TRBD1. The V and J ends lost 7 bases and 8 bases, in that order; junction bases with no gene match: 10. The CDR3 runs to 13 residues. Germline V gene sequence: CDR1 LNHDA, CDR2 SQIVND (reference sequence). The CDR3 coding sequence is TGTGCCAGTAAGCAGGGGCGACAGGGCGAAGCTTTCTTT. This sequence encodes CASKQGRQGEAFF.